The next 3 T cell receptor beta chains were all read from a single sample in a study of shared clonotypes between healthy human individuals. Measured with immunoSEQ multiplex PCR; TCRdb has only the in-frame clones, and not every one. Found here are about 600,000 clones, approximately 97% of them singletons; the top ten hold around 0.06%. The sequenced material came from naive CD4+ T cells sorted from blood. Sample subset: CD45RA+ positively selected. These receptors all come from a woman in her 30s in good health.

V is TRBV11-2 and J is TRBJ1-4, with 9 bases that match TRBD1. Germline V gene lookup returns CDR1 SGHAT and CDR2 FQNNGV. Trimming at V came to 1 base and at J to 6 bases, leaving 12 bases not matched to a gene. This CDR3 region has 18 residues. Here the CDR3 DNA reads TGTGCCAGCAGCTTAGGGACCCGGTTTCGGGACAGGGATGAAAAACTGTTTTTT. Its protein is CASSLGTRFRDRDEKLFF.

The chain links TRBV4-1 to TRBJ1-5, with 9 bases identical to TRBD1. The V gene's germline CDR1 is MGHRA and CDR2 YSYEKL. CDR3 size: 18 residues. Germline trimming cut 2 bases from V and 3 bases from J; bases unmatched to any gene: 11. CDR3 bases: TGCGCCAGCAGCCAAAATCCACAGGGACAGGGTATCAATCAGCCCCAGCATTTT. Its protein is CASSQNPQGQGINQPQHF.

V is TRBV11-2 and J is TRBJ2-7, with 8 bases identical to TRBD2. This CDR3 has 14 residues. Germline CDR1 reads SGHAT; CDR2 reads FQNNGV. V shed 6 bases and J 3 bases; nucleotides not matched to a gene: 7. The CDR3 DNA reads TGTGCCAGCAGATCCATAGCGGGATTCTACGAGCAGTACTTC. Translation gives CASRSIAGFYEQYF.